The rows below give T cell receptor beta chains drawn from one sample of a study of shared clonotypes between healthy human individuals. The data were produced by immunoSEQ multiplex PCR, yet TCRdb's version contains in-frame clones alone and is incomplete. The sample consists of around 330,000 clones, approximately 79% of them appearing once. The sample taken for sequencing was memory CD4+ T cells sorted from blood. The receptors here all came from a young man in good health. The CDR3 runs from the conserved cysteine through the conserved F or W. Fields, in order: J gene, clone size, D gene, V gene, CDR3 DNA, CDR3 protein. The D gene is left open where the match is weak. The size entry is marked missing in some rows and otherwise reads once, few, many or a size class.

J: TRBJ1-6; size: -; D: -; V: TRBV10-1; DNA: TGCGCCAGCAGTGGATCACAGATGGGACCCCTCCACTTT; CDR3: CASSGSQMGPLHF
J: TRBJ2-5; size: -; D: -; V: TRBV6-1; DNA: TGTGCCAGCAGCGCCGACGGAGCTAGGACCCAGTACTTC; CDR3: CASSADGARTQYF
J: TRBJ1-5; size: -; D: TRBD1; V: TRBV5-4; DNA: TGTGCCAGCAGCAAGGGACAGTTTGAGCCCCAGCATTTT; CDR3: CASSKGQFEPQHF
J: TRBJ2-1; size: -; D: -; V: TRBV5-1; DNA: TGCGCCAGCAGCTTGGGGGGACATGAGCAGTTCTTC; CDR3: CASSLGGHEQFF
J: TRBJ2-5; size: few; D: -; V: TRBV5-1; DNA: TGCGCCAGCAGCTTGGACGGCAGGGAGATGGAGACCCAGTACTTC; CDR3: CASSLDGREMETQYF
J: TRBJ2-2; size: -; D: -; V: TRBV9; DNA: TGTGCCAGCAGCTCGAGTGGAGGGACGTCCGGGGAGCTGTTTTTT; CDR3: CASSSSGGTSGELFF
J: TRBJ1-4; size: once; D: TRBD1; V: TRBV10-2; DNA: TGCGCCAGCCGGCGACAGGGGAATGAAAAACTGTTTTTT; CDR3: CASRRQGNEKLFF
J: TRBJ1-1; size: -; D: -; V: TRBV7-5; DNA: TGTGCCAGAAGCTTTACAGGGGAGGGAGGCCCCGAAGCTTTCTTT; CDR3: CARSFTGEGGPEAFF
J: TRBJ2-3; size: -; D: TRBD2; V: TRBV5-6; DNA: TGTGCCAGCAGCTTCGGACTAGCGGGAGATGGCACAGATACGCAGTATTTT; CDR3: CASSFGLAGDGTDTQYF
J: TRBJ2-7; size: -; D: TRBD1; V: TRBV5-5; DNA: TGTGCCAGCAGCTTGGGGCAGGGGGCAACCTACGAGCAGTACTTC; CDR3: CASSLGQGATYEQYF
J: TRBJ1-2; size: once; D: -; V: TRBV7-9; DNA: TGTGCCAGCAGCTTATCTCTAGAAGCCGCTAATGGCTACACCTTC; CDR3: CASSLSLEAANGYTF
J: TRBJ1-2; size: -; D: TRBD1; V: TRBV18; DNA: TGTGCCAGCTCACCACTCATGGACAGGCTCAACACCTTC; CDR3: CASSPLMDRLNTF
J: TRBJ2-7; size: -; D: TRBD2; V: TRBV7-3; DNA: TGTGCCAGCAGCATCTCTAGCGGGAGTCGGGAGCAGTACTTC; CDR3: CASSISSGSREQYF
J: TRBJ1-4; size: -; D: TRBD1; V: TRBV30; DNA: TGTGCCTGGAGCGGCAGGGGGCAGTCACGAAAACTGTTTTTT; CDR3: CAWSGRGQSRKLFF
J: TRBJ2-1; size: -; D: -; V: TRBV6-1; DNA: TGTGCCAGCAGTCCCCGCGGAAGCTACAATGAGCAGTTCTTC; CDR3: CASSPRGSYNEQFF
J: TRBJ2-2; size: many; D: -; V: TRBV5-5; DNA: TGTGCCAGCAGCTTGGACCCCAGGGTTAACACCGGGGAGCTGTTTTTT; CDR3: CASSLDPRVNTGELFF
J: TRBJ2-5; size: -; D: -; V: TRBV6-4; DNA: TGTGCACAGGGGGGGGAGACCCAGTACTTC; CDR3: CAQGGETQYF
J: TRBJ2-2; size: many; D: TRBD2; V: TRBV29-1; DNA: TGCAGCGGCAAACTAGCGGGAGTAGACACCGGGGAGCTGTTTTTT; CDR3: CSGKLAGVDTGELFF
J: TRBJ2-3; size: many; D: TRBD2; V: TRBV15; DNA: TGTGCCACCAGCAACGGACTAGCGGGCGGTACGCAGTATTTT; CDR3: CATSNGLAGGTQYF
J: TRBJ2-7; size: -; D: TRBD2; V: TRBV6-1; DNA: TGTGCCAGCATCCTAGCGGGTGCTATTAGCGAGCAGTACTTC; CDR3: CASILAGAISEQYF
J: TRBJ2-1; size: -; D: -; V: TRBV7-5; DNA: TGTGTCAGAAGCTTAGTGTTCCGTGGGTTGGGAGCTAACAATGAGCAGTTCTTC; CDR3: CVRSLVFRGLGANNEQFF
J: TRBJ2-1; size: many; D: -; V: TRBV18; DNA: TGTGCCAGCTCACCAGACCCGGGACCCCCCTATCCCAATGAGCAGTTCTTC; CDR3: CASSPDPGPPYPNEQFF
J: TRBJ2-3; size: -; D: -; V: TRBV5-1; DNA: TGCGCCAGCAGCTTGGAACAGGCGCACCATACGCAGTATTTT; CDR3: CASSLEQAHHTQYF
J: TRBJ1-2; size: -; D: -; V: TRBV7-2; DNA: TGTGCCAGCAGCTTAGTTGCCTCCTTAGGGGGCTACACCTTC; CDR3: CASSLVASLGGYTF
J: TRBJ2-3; size: -; D: TRBD2; V: TRBV2; DNA: TGTGCCAGCAGTGATCCGGGAGGAAGCACAGATACGCAGTATTTT; CDR3: CASSDPGGSTDTQYF
J: TRBJ2-1; size: -; D: -; V: TRBV7-2; DNA: TGTGCCAGCAGCCCTAGGGTGGTGACGCCGATCAATGAGCAGTTCTTC; CDR3: CASSPRVVTPINEQFF
J: TRBJ2-7; size: -; D: -; V: TRBV18; DNA: TGTGCCAGCTCACCATCTGCGAGCTCCTACGAGCAGTACTTC; CDR3: CASSPSASSYEQYF
J: TRBJ1-5; size: -; D: -; V: TRBV19; DNA: TGTGCCAGTAGTATAGGAGTGACCCAGCATTTT; CDR3: CASSIGVTQHF
J: TRBJ2-4; size: -; D: -; V: TRBV5-1; DNA: TGCGCCAGCAGCTTAGAGGGGGCCAAAAACATTCAGTACTTC; CDR3: CASSLEGAKNIQYF
J: TRBJ2-7; size: -; D: TRBD2; V: TRBV5-5; DNA: TGTGCCAGCAGATCTTTTAGCGGGAGTTACGAGCAGTACTTC; CDR3: CASRSFSGSYEQYF
J: TRBJ2-2; size: -; D: -; V: TRBV18; DNA: TGTGCCAGCTCTTCCGCGGGGACCGGGGAGCTGTTTTTT; CDR3: CASSSAGTGELFF
J: TRBJ2-7; size: -; D: TRBD2; V: TRBV11-2; DNA: TGTGCCAGCAGCCGAACGAGACTAGCGGGAACCTACGAGCAGTACTTC; CDR3: CASSRTRLAGTYEQYF
J: TRBJ2-7; size: -; D: -; V: TRBV2; DNA: TGTGCCAGCAGTGACGGGTACGAGCAGTACTTC; CDR3: CASSDGYEQYF
J: TRBJ2-1; size: -; D: -; V: TRBV7-9; DNA: TGTGCCAGCAGCCGGGGACCAGACAATGAGCAGTTCTTC; CDR3: CASSRGPDNEQFF
J: TRBJ2-1; size: few; D: -; V: TRBV5-1; DNA: TGCGCCAGCAGCTTGGCCGGTACTCATGAGCAGTTCTTC; CDR3: CASSLAGTHEQFF
J: TRBJ2-3; size: -; D: -; V: TRBV27; DNA: TGTGCCAGCAGTTACTCTAGCGCGGGCAGGGGGCAGTATTTT; CDR3: CASSYSSAGRGQYF
J: TRBJ2-7; size: few; D: -; V: TRBV19; DNA: TGTGCCAGTAGTACCGGCAGGGGACACTACGAGCAGTACTTC; CDR3: CASSTGRGHYEQYF
J: TRBJ2-7; size: -; D: -; V: TRBV11-2; DNA: TGTGCCAGCAGCTCCGTACAGGGATACCTTTACGAGCAGTACTTC; CDR3: CASSSVQGYLYEQYF
J: TRBJ1-1; size: few; D: -; V: TRBV15; DNA: TGTGCCGTCAGCAGGGAGAACACTGAAGCTTTCTTT; CDR3: CAVSRENTEAFF
J: TRBJ2-7; size: -; D: -; V: TRBV30; DNA: TGTGCCTGGAGTGCGGGCAGAAATTACGAGCAGTACTTC; CDR3: CAWSAGRNYEQYF
J: TRBJ2-3; size: once; D: TRBD2; V: TRBV5-1; DNA: TGCGCCAGCAGCTTGGTATGGGCGGGAGGTTCAGATACGCAGTATTTT; CDR3: CASSLVWAGGSDTQYF
J: TRBJ2-2; size: once; D: TRBD1; V: TRBV4-3; DNA: TGCGCCAGCAGCCAACCGGGACAGGGGGTCCGATCGGGCACCGGGGAGCTGTTTTTT; CDR3: CASSQPGQGVRSGTGELFF
J: TRBJ1-2; size: -; D: -; V: TRBV2; DNA: TGTGCCAGCAGAGGAACATCGCTGTCTAGGTATGGCTACACCTTC; CDR3: CASRGTSLSRYGYTF
J: TRBJ2-2; size: -; D: TRBD2; V: TRBV5-1; DNA: TGCGCCAGCAGCTGGACTAGCGGGAGTGCCGGGGAGCTGTTTTTT; CDR3: CASSWTSGSAGELFF
J: TRBJ2-7; size: -; D: TRBD1; V: TRBV5-8; DNA: TGTGCCAGCAGCTTGTACGGACAGGGGGCGCAGAACGAGCAGTACTTC; CDR3: CASSLYGQGAQNEQYF
J: TRBJ2-2; size: -; D: TRBD1; V: TRBV5-1; DNA: TGCGCCAGCAGCGCCGGACAGGGGGCGGGCACCGGGGAGCTGTTTTTT; CDR3: CASSAGQGAGTGELFF
J: TRBJ1-2; size: -; D: -; V: TRBV2; DNA: TGTGCCCCAGGCGGTTATGGCTACACCTTC; CDR3: CAPGGYGYTF
J: TRBJ2-1; size: few; D: TRBD1; V: TRBV5-1; DNA: TGCGCCAGCAGCGACAGGGAAGACAATGAGCAGTTCTTC; CDR3: CASSDREDNEQFF
J: TRBJ2-5; size: -; D: -; V: TRBV6-1; DNA: TGTGCCAGCAGTGCCTGGTTTTCAGCCTCCCAAGAGACCCAGTACTTC; CDR3: CASSAWFSASQETQYF
J: TRBJ2-1; size: once; D: -; V: TRBV6-6; DNA: TGTGCCAGCAGTTCTCAGGGAGCTCAGGATGAGCAGTTCTTC; CDR3: CASSSQGAQDEQFF
J: TRBJ1-2; size: -; D: -; V: TRBV25-1; DNA: TGTGCCAGCAGTGGGGTGTCAGCTAACTATGGCTACACCTTC; CDR3: CASSGVSANYGYTF
J: TRBJ2-1; size: -; D: -; V: TRBV6-6; DNA: TGTGCCAGCAGTTACCTCCGCGGAGAGCAGTTCTTC; CDR3: CASSYLRGEQFF
J: TRBJ1-5; size: -; D: TRBD1; V: TRBV19; DNA: TGTGCCAGTACTCCGGGACAGGGGGCCCGACAGCCCCAGCATTTT; CDR3: CASTPGQGARQPQHF